This T cell receptor (beta chain) originates from a study of shared clonotypes between healthy human individuals. Study conclusions and caveats: The study found about 4.6% of naive CD4 clonotypes shared across a handful of donors.

Original handling: Junction-only immunoSEQ data arrived without quality scores, meaning filtering differed. Profiling relied on immunoSEQ multiplex PCR, and the TCRdb table lists in-frame clones only, not all of them. V and J calls and clone size are copied from that table; D and trimming were computed from the DNA. The sample lists 950,000 to 1,100,000 clones; 65% to 75% were seen once. Note on this clone: Its matching antigen is unknown.

There were only Caucasian adults among the donors, and all lived in Nashville, Tennessee. Trimming shortened V by 3 bases and J by 3 bases, and 9 bases separated the two germline ends. CDR3 length equals 13 residues. Per the germline V gene, CDR1 is SGHTA and CDR2 is FQGNSA. The origin of this receptor is a man between 18 and 29 years old in good health. The chain recombines TRBV7-2 with TRBJ2-7; D not resolved. Input material: memory CD4+ T cells sorted from blood. Subset in this sample: CD45RA-negative fraction. The CDR3 DNA follows: TGTGCCAGCAGCTTTACTGGTATCTACGAGCAGTACTTC. This gives the protein CASSFTGIYEQYF.